This T cell receptor beta chain was found in a study of CD8 T cells in ankylosing spondylitis. Whole-study findings and limits: It was reported that disease-linked clones were significantly enriched in matched ankylosing spondylitis synovial fluid. Disease-linked clones, CD8+, were relatively rare in peripheral blood.

In making TCR beta libraries, quantitative 5'-RACE with molecular barcodes was used. TCRdb recomputed calls from the 5' RACE reads with MiXCR, one row per CDR3 protein. Counted here are approximately 350,000 distinct CDR3 sequences, more than 20% occurring once; the ten biggest clones make up 10% to 15%. Per germline, CDR1 MDHEN and CDR2 SYDVKM. Trimming took 7 bases from V and 5 from J; bases not matched to a gene: 12. The CDR3 has 16 residues. This clonotype occurred a few times. Its antigen remains unidentified. The sequence came from a male donor with ankylosing spondylitis or in good health (not recorded which). The material sequenced was blood, either unsorted or a sorted T cell fraction (not recorded which). The J gene is TRBJ2-1, the V gene TRBV28; 9 nucleotides agree with TRBD2. CDR3 region: CASTPLGSGGNNEQFF. The CDR3, as DNA: TGTGCCAGCACCCCTTTAGGGAGCGGGGGGAACAATGAGCAGTTCTTC.